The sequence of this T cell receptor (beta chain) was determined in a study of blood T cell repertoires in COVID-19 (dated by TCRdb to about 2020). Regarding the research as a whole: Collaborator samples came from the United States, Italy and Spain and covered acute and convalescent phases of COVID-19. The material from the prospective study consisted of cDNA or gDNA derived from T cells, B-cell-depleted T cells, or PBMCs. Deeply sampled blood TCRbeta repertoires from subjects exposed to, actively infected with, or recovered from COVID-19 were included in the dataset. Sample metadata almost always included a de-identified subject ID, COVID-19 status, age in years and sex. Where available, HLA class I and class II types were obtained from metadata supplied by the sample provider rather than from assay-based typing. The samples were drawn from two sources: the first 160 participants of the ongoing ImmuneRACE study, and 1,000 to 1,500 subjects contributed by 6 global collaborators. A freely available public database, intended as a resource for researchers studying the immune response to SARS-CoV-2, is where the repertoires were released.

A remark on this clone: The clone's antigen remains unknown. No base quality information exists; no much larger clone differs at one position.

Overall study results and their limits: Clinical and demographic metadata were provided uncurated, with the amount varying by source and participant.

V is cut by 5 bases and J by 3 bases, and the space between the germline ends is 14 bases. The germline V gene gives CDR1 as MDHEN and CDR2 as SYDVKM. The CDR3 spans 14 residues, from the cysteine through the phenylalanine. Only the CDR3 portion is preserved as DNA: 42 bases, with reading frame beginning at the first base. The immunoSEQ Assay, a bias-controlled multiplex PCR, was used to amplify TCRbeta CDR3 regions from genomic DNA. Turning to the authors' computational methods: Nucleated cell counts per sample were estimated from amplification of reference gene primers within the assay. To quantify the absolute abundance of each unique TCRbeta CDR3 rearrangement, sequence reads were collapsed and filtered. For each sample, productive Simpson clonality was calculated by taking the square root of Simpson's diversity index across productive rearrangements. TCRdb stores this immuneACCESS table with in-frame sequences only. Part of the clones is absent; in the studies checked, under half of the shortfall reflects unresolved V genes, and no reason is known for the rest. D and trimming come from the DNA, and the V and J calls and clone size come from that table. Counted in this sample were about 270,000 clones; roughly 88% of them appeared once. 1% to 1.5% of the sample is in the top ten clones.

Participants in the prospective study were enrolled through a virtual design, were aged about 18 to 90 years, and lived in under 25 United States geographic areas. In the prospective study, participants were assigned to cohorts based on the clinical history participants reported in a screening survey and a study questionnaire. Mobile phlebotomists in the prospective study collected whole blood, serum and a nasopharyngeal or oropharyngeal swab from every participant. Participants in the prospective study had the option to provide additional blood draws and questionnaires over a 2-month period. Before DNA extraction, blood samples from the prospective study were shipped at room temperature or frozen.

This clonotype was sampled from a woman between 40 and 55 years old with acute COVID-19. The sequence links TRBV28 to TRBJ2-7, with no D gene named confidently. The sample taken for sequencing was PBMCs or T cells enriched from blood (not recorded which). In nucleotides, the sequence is TGTGCCAGCAGTCGGAGTCTACCGAACTACGAGCAGTACTTC. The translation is CASSRSLPNYEQYF. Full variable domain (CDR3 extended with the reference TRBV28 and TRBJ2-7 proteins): DVKVTQSSRYLVKRTGEKVFLECVQDMDHENMFWYRQDPGLGLRLIYFSYDVKMKEKGDIPEGYSVSREKKERFSLILESASTNQTSMYLCASSRSLPNYEQYFGPGTRLTVT.